The 21 T cell receptor beta chains below come from one sample, sequenced in a study of blood T cell repertoires in COVID-19. Profiled with immunoSEQ multiplex PCR; TCRdb holds only in-frame clones, not every one. Of 70,000 to 75,000 clones in the sample, roughly 90% are singletons; the top ten hold roughly 9.1%. Sequenced: peripheral blood. The receptor set was obtained from a human donor in a cohort sampled during active COVID-19.

This clone showed up just once. The rearrangement links TRBV11-3 to TRBJ2-7, with D perhaps matching TRBD1 (6 bases). Trimming removed 4 bases at V and 5 bases at J, with 21 bases between. CDR1 and CDR2 from the germline V gene are SGHNT and YENEEA. This CDR3 is 16 amino acids long. CDR3 sequence: CASSSLEAGEKNEQYF. DNA for the CDR3: TGTGCCAGCAGCTCTCTCGAGGCAGGGGAAAAAAACGAGCAGTACTTC. The complete variable domain, with remaining parts taken from reference TRBV11-3 and TRBJ2-7, reads EAGVVQSPRYKIIEKKQPVAFWCNPISGHNTLYWYLQNLGQGPELLIRYENEEAVDDSQLPKDRFSAERLKGVDSTLKIQPAELGDSAVYLCASSSLEAGEKNEQYFGPGTRLTVT.

This clone was recorded once. This sequence joins TRBV11-2 and TRBJ1-3, with 10 bases that match TRBD1. The CDR3 totals 15 residues. Germline CDR1 and CDR2: SGHAT and FQNNGV. V shed 5 bases, J shed 5 bases, and the junction held 6 bases outside the gene matches. The CDR3 nucleotides are TGTGCCAGCAGCGCGGGACAGGGGCTAAGAAACACCATATATTTT. Its protein is CASSAGQGLRNTIYF. Combining the CDR3 with reference TRBV11-2 and TRBJ1-3 gives the whole variable domain EAGVAQSPRYKIIEKRQSVAFWCNPISGHATLYWYQQILGQGPKLLIQFQNNGVVDDSQLPKDRFSAERLKGVDSTLKIQPAKLEDSAVYLCASSAGQGLRNTIYFGEGSWLTVV.

The gene calls are TRBV18 and TRBJ2-1; D gene uncertain. In germline, CDR1 is KGHSH, CDR2 LQKENI. CDR3 length: 15 amino acids. V gave up 0 bases and J gave up 10 bases, with 16 bases separating them. CDR3 bases: TGTGCCAGCTCACCACCGGCGGTGCCCTATGGAGAGCAGTTCTTC. It translates to CASSPPAVPYGEQFF.

The V gene is TRBV18, the J gene TRBJ2-3, with 12 positions matching TRBD2. Unmatched junction bases numbered 5, after V lost 3 bases and J lost 4 bases. CDR3 length: 16 amino acids. In germline, CDR1 is KGHSH, CDR2 LQKENI. In nucleotides, the CDR3 is TGTGCCAGCTCACCCTCTAGCGGGAGGGGACCAGATACGCAGTATTTT. As protein: CASSPSSGRGPDTQYF.

The gene calls are TRBV2 and TRBJ1-2; D might be TRBD1 (6 bases). This CDR3 contains 16 residues. Looked up from germline, CDR1 is SNHLY and CDR2 is FYNNEI. Trimming shortened V by 6 bases and J by 0 bases, and 17 bases separated the two germline ends. CDR3 region: CASRLRQVLSNYGYTF. CDR3 sequence (DNA): TGTGCCAGCAGGTTACGACAGGTCCTCTCTAACTATGGCTACACCTTC. Supplemented by reference TRBV2 and TRBJ1-2, the full variable domain reads EPEVTQTPSHQVTQMGQEVILRCVPISNHLYFYWYRQILGQKVEFLVSFYNNEISEKSEIFDDQFSVERPDGSNFTLKIRSTKLEDSAMYFCASRLRQVLSNYGYTFGSGTRLTVV.

V is TRBV6-2 or TRBV6-3 and J is TRBJ2-7, with 12 bases lining up with TRBD2. CDR1 is MNHEY and CDR2 is SVGEGT in the germline V gene. V shed 4 bases and J 4 bases; nucleotides not matched to a gene: 8. The CDR3 runs 16 residues. The CDR3 DNA reads as TGTGCCAGCAGTTTTAATAGACTAGCGGGAGATTACGAGCAGTACTTC. Its translation: CASSFNRLAGDYEQYF.

The V and J genes are TRBV28 and TRBJ2-1; D not certain. The germline V gene encodes CDR1 MDHEN and CDR2 SYDVKM. This CDR3 is 12 amino acids long. Trimming took 3 bases from V and 9 from J, leaving 9 bases between them. CDR3 protein: CASSFVYGEQFF. The CDR3 nucleotides read TGTGCCAGCAGTTTTGTGTACGGTGAGCAGTTCTTC.

The CDR3: CASSPRDRALLVYGYTF. DNA of the CDR3: TGTGCCAGCTCACCCCGGGACAGGGCTTTGCTCGTCTATGGCTACACCTTC. V and J are TRBV18 and TRBJ1-2, with 9 bases aligning to TRBD1. J lost 4 bases, V lost 3 bases, and 12 bases had no gene match. The CDR3 spans 17 residues. The germline V gene has CDR1 KGHSH and CDR2 LQKENI.

The gene calls are TRBV5-4 and TRBJ2-7, with 15 bases that match TRBD2. CDR3 size: 16 residues. Germline assignment: CDR1 SGHNT and CDR2 YYREEE (reference sequence). Unmatched junction bases numbered 3, after V lost 3 bases and J lost 2 bases. The CDR3 reads CASSWGLAGGAYEQYF. The DNA of the CDR3 is TGTGCCAGCAGCTGGGGACTAGCGGGAGGCGCCTACGAGCAGTACTTC.

The rearrangement links TRBV15 to TRBJ2-1; the D is unclear. The CDR3 sequence is 16 residues long. Germline CDR1 and CDR2: LNHNV and YYDKDF (reference sequence). V lost 3 bases and J 2 bases, leaving 14 bases between the germline ends. The CDR3 sequence: CATSRYETDTYNEQFF. In DNA, the CDR3 is TGTGCCACCAGCAGGTACGAGACCGACACCTACAATGAGCAGTTCTTC.

The chain couples TRBV28 to TRBJ2-3, with 11 bases matching TRBD1. Germline loops: CDR1 MDHEN, CDR2 SYDVKM. V shed 5 bases, J shed 4 bases, and the junction held 5 bases outside the gene matches. This CDR3 comprises 15 residues. For the CDR3, the DNA is TGTGCCAGCAGTATCGGGGGACAGGGGGCAGATACGCAGTATTTT. Amino acid sequence: CASSIGGQGADTQYF.

The CDR3 loop is CASSSTGTGASYEQYF. The CDR3 DNA follows: TGTGCCAGCAGTTCCACCGGGACAGGGGCCTCCTACGAGCAGTACTTC. The rearrangement joins TRBV28 to TRBJ2-7; 10 bases align to TRBD1. The trim removed 4 bases at V and 0 bases at J, leaving 6 bases unmatched. The CDR3 runs 16 residues. Germline V lookup: CDR1 MDHEN, CDR2 SYDVKM.

J is TRBJ2-1 and V is TRBV19; TRBD2 agrees at 8 bases. Germline V gives CDR1 LNHDA, CDR2 SQIVND (reference sequence). The ends lost 0 bases at V and 0 bases at J; junction bases unmatched: 7. The CDR3 covers 18 residues. CDR3 region: CASSIDRGGRSSYNEQFF. The DNA for the CDR3 is TGTGCCAGTAGTATAGATCGGGGCGGGAGGAGCTCCTACAATGAGCAGTTCTTC.

To note about this clone: This sample also contains other DNA sequences that code for the same CDR3. The rearrangement links TRBV11-2 to TRBJ2-2; D is perhaps TRBD2 (5 bases). Germline assignment: CDR1 SGHAT and CDR2 FQNNGV. With 5 bases removed from V and 3 bases from J, the gap between germline ends came to 22 bases. The CDR3 extends over 18 amino acids. The CDR3 DNA follows: TGTGCCAGCAGCCTTAGTGGGAGCCGGGCTACCTACACCGGGGAGCTGTTTTTT. Encoded protein: CASSLSGSRATYTGELFF.

This chain links TRBV28 with TRBJ2-7; TRBD2 matches at 9 bases. The CDR3 runs to 14 residues. Germline V gene sequence: CDR1 MDHEN, CDR2 SYDVKM. V dropped 7 bases and J dropped 5; count of bases not matched to a gene: 9. CDR3 nucleotide sequence: TGTGCCAGCAAGGCTAGCGGGATTGCAAACGAGCAGTACTTC. Translated: CASKASGIANEQYF.

This clone is a singleton in its sample. The genes are TRBV27 and TRBJ2-3, with TRBD1 matching 10 bases. The CDR3 spans 17 residues. Germline assignment: CDR1 MNHEY and CDR2 SMNVEV (reference sequence). V trimming: 0 bases; J trimming: 3 bases; junction bases outside the gene matches: 6. Here the CDR3 reads CASSLSPRTGGTDTQYF. CDR3 sequence (DNA): TGTGCCAGCAGTTTATCTCCCCGGACAGGGGGGACAGATACGCAGTATTTT.

This sequence joins TRBV7-8 and TRBJ2-7; 7 bases are a match to TRBD2. This CDR3 spans 16 amino acids. Germline V gives CDR1 SGHVS, CDR2 FQNEAQ. Trimming took 0 bases from V and 2 from J; bases not matched to a gene: 7. In DNA, the CDR3 is TGTGCCAGCAGCTTAGCGTCCCAGCGGGGTCCCTACGAGCAGTACTTC. It specifies CASSLASQRGPYEQYF.

CDR3 residues: CASLTSGSGETQYF. CDR3 sequence (DNA): TGTGCCAGCCTGACTAGCGGGAGTGGGGAGACCCAGTACTTC. V and J are TRBV7-9 and TRBJ2-5, with 12 bases aligning to TRBD2. The J segment lost 5 bases and the V segment lost 8 bases, leaving 6 bases of the junction unmatched. The germline V gene has CDR1 SEHNR and CDR2 FQNEAQ (reference sequence). CDR3 length: 14 amino acids.

For the CDR3, the DNA is TGTGCCAGCAGCTTCACAGGGAAGGCCCCCTACGAGCAGTACTTC. Amino acid sequence: CASSFTGKAPYEQYF. The V and J genes are TRBV6-5 and TRBJ2-7; D perhaps matches TRBD1 (6 bases). Germline values: CDR1 MNHEY, CDR2 SVGAGI. The V gene lost 6 bases and the J gene lost 2 bases, with 17 bases spanning the gap. The CDR3 runs 15 residues.

The gene calls are TRBV3-1 (or the pseudogene TRBV3-2) and TRBJ1-5, with 10 bases matching TRBD1. The CDR3 runs to 15 residues. J gave up 6 bases and V 1 base, and 3 bases lay outside the gene matches. Germline V gives CDR1 LGHDT, CDR2 YNNKEL (reference sequence). The CDR3 loop is CASSQGQGAVQPQHF. Here the CDR3 DNA reads TGTGCCAGCAGCCAAGGACAGGGGGCTGTTCAGCCCCAGCATTTT.

This clone was seen at least ten times. The chain employs TRBV30 and TRBJ1-6, with D uncertain. The CDR3 runs 14 residues. Trimming left V 0 bases short and J 9 bases short, with 12 bases between. Germline-derived CDR1 and CDR2 are GTSNPN and SVGIG (reference sequence). This CDR3 reads CAWSVSASGSPLHF. DNA of the CDR3: TGTGCCTGGAGTGTCTCCGCCAGCGGTTCACCCCTCCACTTT.